The 18 T cell receptor beta chains below were found in one sample sequenced in a study of T cell responses to AZD1222 COVID-19 vaccine. Here immunoSEQ multiplex PCR was the method, and the copy in TCRdb shows in-frame clones only, minus some. The sample carries 100,000 to 150,000 clones, over 85% recorded once. Sequenced here: peripheral blood, sampled 28 days after the second AZD1222 dose. The receptors here all came from an adult who received the AZD1222 COVID-19 vaccine.

The V and J genes are TRBV6-5 and TRBJ1-2; TRBD1 aligns across 10 bases. Germline CDR1 and CDR2: MNHEY and SVGAGI. With V trimmed by 9 bases and J by 6 bases, 10 bases remained unmatched. The CDR3 is 14 amino acids. DNA of the CDR3: TGTGCCAGTAAAATAACAGGGACAGGGGATGGCTACACCTTC. Its protein is CASKITGTGDGYTF.

The V and J genes are TRBV2 and TRBJ2-2; tentative D call: TRBD2 (5 bases). Germline CDR1 and CDR2: SNHLY and FYNNEI. This CDR3 is 13 amino acids long. V was clipped by 8 bases and J by 4 bases, with 11 bases between them. The CDR3 protein is CASHTAGTGELFF. As DNA, the CDR3 is TGTGCCAGCCACACGGCGGGCACCGGGGAGCTGTTTTTT.

The count of this clone is one. The chain uses TRBV18 and TRBJ1-1; the D is unclear. The germline V gene has CDR1 KGHSH and CDR2 LQKENI. Trimming took 1 base from V and 5 from J, leaving 11 bases between them. CDR3 length equals 14 residues. CDR3 nucleotides: TGTGCCAGCTCACCACTTGACGGGGATACTGAAGCTTTCTTT. It specifies CASSPLDGDTEAFF.

This clone was counted between two and nine times. The DNA of the CDR3 is TGTGCCAGCAGTACAGGGGCTAGGGAGCAGTACTTC. Translating it yields CASSTGAREQYF. The genes are TRBV25-1 and TRBJ2-7, with 7 bases matching TRBD1. The J segment lost 7 bases and the V segment lost 5 bases, leaving 5 bases of the junction unmatched. Germline V CDR1 and CDR2: MGHDK, SYGVNS. This CDR3 has 12 residues.

Here the CDR3 DNA reads TGTGCCAGTAGTATTTGGGGGTATGGCTACACCTTC. Translation: CASSIWGYGYTF. The V and J genes are TRBV19 and TRBJ1-2, with D maybe TRBD1 (5 bases). Deletions cut 3 bases from V and 5 bases from J, with 7 bases between. This CDR3 contains 12 residues. CDR1 is LNHDA, CDR2 SQIVND, per germline (reference sequence).

This rearrangement joins TRBV7-9 to TRBJ1-1, with no clear D. The V end was cut by 0 bases, the J end by 1 base, with 9 bases between. The CDR3 has 15 residues. Germline values: CDR1 SEHNR, CDR2 FQNEAQ (reference sequence). CDR3: CASSLAAVGNTEAFF. The CDR3, as DNA: TGTGCCAGCAGCTTAGCGGCAGTTGGGAACACTGAAGCTTTCTTT.

The chain has TRBV7-6 and TRBJ2-7, with D perhaps TRBD1 (5 bases). V gave up 1 base and J gave up 2 bases, with 12 bases separating them. The CDR3 contains 15 residues. Germline loops: CDR1 SGHVS, CDR2 FNYEAQ. In nucleotides, the CDR3 is TGTGCCAGCAGCTTAGTTTTAGGGGCCCCCTACGAGCAGTACTTC. Protein sequence: CASSLVLGAPYEQYF.

DNA for the CDR3: TGTGCCTGGAGTGCCGACCGACTCTCTGGAAACACCATATATTTT. Its protein product is CAWSADRLSGNTIYF. The chain uses TRBV30 and TRBJ1-3, with no clear D. Germline CDR1 is GTSNPN and CDR2 is SVGIG (reference sequence). The CDR3 is made up of 15 amino acids. V was cut by 1 base and J by 0 bases, with 10 bases left in between.

V gene TRBV14 combines with J gene TRBJ1-6; the D gene is possibly TRBD1 (5 bases). V shed 7 bases and J shed 6 bases, with 13 bases lying between them. CDR1 and CDR2 (germline): SGHDN, FVKESK. The CDR3 runs 14 residues. In nucleotides, the CDR3 is TGTGCCAGCAACGTGCAGGGCCGTAATTCACCCCTCCACTTT. Translated: CASNVQGRNSPLHF.

This clone appeared once. J is TRBJ1-2 and V is TRBV30; D perhaps matches TRBD1 (6 bases). Germline-derived CDR1 and CDR2 are GTSNPN and SVGIG (reference sequence). V was clipped by 3 bases and J by 7 bases, with 18 bases between them. The CDR3 extends over 14 amino acids. In DNA, the CDR3 is TGTGCCTGGAGCCCCCAACAGGGACTACGTGGCTACACCTTC. Translated, it gives CAWSPQQGLRGYTF.

The CDR3 nucleotides read TGTGCCAGCAGCTGGGGCCAGGGCAATGAGCAGTTCTTC. This translates into CASSWGQGNEQFF. V is TRBV7-3 and J is TRBJ2-1, with D perhaps TRBD1 (5 bases). V was shortened by 4 bases and J by 6 bases, with 10 bases between the two germline ends. This CDR3 is built from 13 residues. Germline CDR1 is SGHTA and CDR2 is FQGTGA.

The gene calls are TRBV24-1 and TRBJ1-4, with 7 nucleotides matching TRBD1. With V trimmed by 3 bases and J by 8 bases, 8 bases remained unmatched. Germline lookup yields CDR1 KGHDR and CDR2 SFDVKD. CDR3 length: 15 amino acids. The DNA for the CDR3 is TGTGCCACCAGTGATCCTAGGGGGCAGGGAGAAAAACTGTTTTTT. Translating it yields CATSDPRGQGEKLFF.

V is TRBV10-3 and J is TRBJ2-3; 10 nucleotides match TRBD2. Unmatched junction bases numbered 4, after V lost 8 bases and J lost 2 bases. The CDR3 extends over 14 amino acids. Germline CDR1 reads ENHRY; CDR2 reads SYGVKD. The CDR3 here is CAIGTSGNTDTQYF. The CDR3 bases are TGTGCCATCGGTACTAGCGGGAACACAGATACGCAGTATTTT.

The genes are TRBV19 and TRBJ2-7, with 8 bases lining up with TRBD2. Germline CDR1 reads LNHDA; CDR2 reads SQIVND (reference sequence). V lost 7 bases and J lost 5; bases outside the gene matches: 10. This CDR3 comprises 14 residues. CDR3 protein: CASTRGGPRNEQYF. The CDR3 DNA follows: TGTGCCAGTACCCGGGGGGGGCCAAGGAACGAGCAGTACTTC.

The gene calls are TRBV18 and TRBJ1-6; 9 nucleotides align to TRBD1. J lost 5 bases, V lost 3 bases, and 5 bases had no gene match. The germline V gene encodes CDR1 KGHSH and CDR2 LQKENI. The CDR3 loop spans 16 amino acids. In DNA, the CDR3 is TGTGCCAGCTCACCTTCCGGGACAGGGAATAATTCACCCCTCCACTTT. Translation gives CASSPSGTGNNSPLHF.

The rearrangement uses TRBV4-1 and TRBJ1-4; D is unresolved. The CDR3 spans 16 residues. The V gene's germline CDR1 is MGHRA and CDR2 YSYEKL. V was trimmed by 4 bases and J by 1 base, leaving 13 bases between them. The chain's CDR3 is CASSPAVRETNEKLFF. As DNA, the CDR3 is TGCGCCAGCAGCCCCGCGGTGAGGGAAACTAATGAAAAACTGTTTTTT.

The chain links TRBV11-3 to TRBJ1-1, with D maybe TRBD1 (6 bases). Germline CDR1 SGHNT, CDR2 YENEEA. V lost 5 bases and J 0 bases, leaving 10 bases between the germline ends. The CDR3 is made up of 14 amino acids. DNA of the CDR3: TGTGCCAGCAGCGACAGGAGACTGAACACTGAAGCTTTCTTT. Translating it yields CASSDRRLNTEAFF.

The CDR3 nucleotides read TGTGCCTGGAGTGTAAAAGGGGGAGACAATACGCAGTATTTT. Translated, it gives CAWSVKGGDNTQYF. J is TRBJ2-3 and V is TRBV30; possibly TRBD1 for D (6 bases). The CDR3 loop spans 14 amino acids. CDR1 and CDR2 from the germline V gene are GTSNPN and SVGIG (reference sequence). Trimming stripped 0 bases from V and 7 bases from J, with 14 bases between.